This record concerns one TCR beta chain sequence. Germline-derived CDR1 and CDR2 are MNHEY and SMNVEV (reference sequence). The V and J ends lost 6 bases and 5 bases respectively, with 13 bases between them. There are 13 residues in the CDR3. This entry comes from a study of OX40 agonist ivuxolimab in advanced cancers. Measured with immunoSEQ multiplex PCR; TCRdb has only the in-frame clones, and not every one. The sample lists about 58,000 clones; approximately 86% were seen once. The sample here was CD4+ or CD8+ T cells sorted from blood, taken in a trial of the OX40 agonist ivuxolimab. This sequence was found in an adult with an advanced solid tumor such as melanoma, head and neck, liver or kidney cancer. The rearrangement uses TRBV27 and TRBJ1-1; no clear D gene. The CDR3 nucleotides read TGTGCCAGCAGCCAACGAGGTTCGACTGAAGCTTTCTTT. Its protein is CASSQRGSTEAFF.